These T cell receptor beta chains were read from a single sample in a study of identical twins. TCRdb re-analysed the 5' RACE reads in MiXCR, keeping a single row per CDR3 protein. This table holds hundreds of thousands of distinct CDR3 sequences, 21% found once. Separately, the same data were catalogued under a study of T cells expressing NK-cell markers.

Sequences were obtained from PBMCs. Source of these receptors: a woman younger than 35 in good health. CDR3s include the opening cysteine and the closing phenylalanine or tryptophan. The D gene is left open where the match is weak. Size is stated for part of the rows, as once, few or many counts, or as a class when the clone is expanded.

cdr3_nt cdr3_aa j_call cdr3_length v_call d_call clone_size
TGTGCCAGCAGTTACGGTCAGTGGTCAGATACGCAGTATTTT CASSYGQWSDTQYF TRBJ2-3 14 TRBV6-5 . .
TGCAGCGCTAGAGGTCCGACCGACTCTGGGGCCAACGTCCTGACTTTC CSARGPTDSGANVLTF TRBJ2-6 16 TRBV20-1 . .
TGTGCCAGCAGTCAGATGTATCTCCAGCCCCAGCATTTT CASSQMYLQPQHF TRBJ1-5 13 TRBV6-6 . .
TGTGCCAGCAGTATGGAACATGGAGAGACCCAGTACTTC CASSMEHGETQYF TRBJ2-5 13 TRBV27 . .
TGTGCCATCGCGCAGGGGTACCAAGAGACCCAGTACTTC CAIAQGYQETQYF TRBJ2-5 13 TRBV10-3 . .
TGTGCCAGCACCTACCTCACCGGGGGGGTAGATGGCTACACCTTC CASTYLTGGVDGYTF TRBJ1-2 15 TRBV12-3/TRBV12-4 . .
TGTGCCATCAGGGACAGTTACGGCATGAACACTGAAGCTTTCTTT CAIRDSYGMNTEAFF TRBJ1-1 15 TRBV10-3 . .
TGTGCCAGCAGCGCTGACGCTAGCGGGACCTACAATGAGCAGTTCTTC CASSADASGTYNEQFF TRBJ2-1 16 TRBV5-4 TRBD2 few
TGCGCCAGCAGCGGAGAGGGACATACGGGGGAGACCCAGTACTTC CASSGEGHTGETQYF TRBJ2-5 15 TRBV5-1 . many
TGTGCCATCAGCCCCGGGACTAGCGGGAGATCAGAGTATTTT CAISPGTSGRSEYF TRBJ2-3 14 TRBV10-3 TRBD2 .
TGTGCCAGCAGCCAAAATAGCGGGAGCGTGACCTACGAGCAGTACTTC CASSQNSGSVTYEQYF TRBJ2-7 16 TRBV14 TRBD2 few
TGTGCCAGCAGCGTAGCCAGCGGGGGGGCCCGCACAGATACGCAGTATTTT CASSVASGGARTDTQYF TRBJ2-3 17 TRBV9 TRBD2 few
TGCGCCAGCAGCCAAGTACAACAGAACACCGGGGAGCTGTTTTTT CASSQVQQNTGELFF TRBJ2-2 15 TRBV4-1 . .
TGTGCCAGCACGGGCGGGAGCCCAGATACGCAGTATTTT CASTGGSPDTQYF TRBJ2-3 13 TRBV9 TRBD2 few
TGCAGTGCTTTCGGACTAGCTAGCACAGATACGCAGTATTTT CSAFGLASTDTQYF TRBJ2-3 14 TRBV20-1 TRBD2 few
TGCAGTGCTAGACCATTAGCGGGTCTCTACAATGAGCAGTTCTTC CSARPLAGLYNEQFF TRBJ2-1 15 TRBV20-1 TRBD2 few
TGCAGTGGAGAACCGGCCCCTTGGTACTTC CSGEPAPWYF TRBJ2-5 10 TRBV20-1 . .
TGTGCCAGCAGCCTAAGGACTAGCGGCGAAGAGACCCAGTACTTC CASSLRTSGEETQYF TRBJ2-5 15 TRBV7-2 TRBD2 .
TGTGCCAGCAGCTTGGGGGCAGGAGATACGCAGTATTTT CASSLGAGDTQYF TRBJ2-3 13 TRBV7-2 . many
TGCAGCGTTGTAGAGTACAGGGTTCAAGAGACCCAGTACTTC CSVVEYRVQETQYF TRBJ2-5 14 TRBV29-1 . .
TGTGCCAGCAGCCAGCGCTCTAGCAATCAGCCCCAGCATTTT CASSQRSSNQPQHF TRBJ1-5 14 TRBV3-1 . .
TGTGCCAGCAGTTTTAACCCCGGGAATGAAAAACTGTTTTTT CASSFNPGNEKLFF TRBJ1-4 14 TRBV6-5 . few